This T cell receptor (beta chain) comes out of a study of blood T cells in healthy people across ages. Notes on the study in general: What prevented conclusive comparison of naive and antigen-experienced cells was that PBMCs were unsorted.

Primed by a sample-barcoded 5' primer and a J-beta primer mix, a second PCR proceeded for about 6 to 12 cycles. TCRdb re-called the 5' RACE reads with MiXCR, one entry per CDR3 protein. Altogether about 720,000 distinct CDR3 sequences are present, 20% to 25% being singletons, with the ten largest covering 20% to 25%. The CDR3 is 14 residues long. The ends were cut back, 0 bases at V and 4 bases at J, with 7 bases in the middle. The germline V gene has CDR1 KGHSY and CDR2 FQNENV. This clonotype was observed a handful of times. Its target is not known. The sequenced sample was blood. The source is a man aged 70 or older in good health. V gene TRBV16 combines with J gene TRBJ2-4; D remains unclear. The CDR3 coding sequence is TGTGCCAGCAGCCAATCGGCACAGAAAAACATTCAGTACTTC. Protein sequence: CASSQSAQKNIQYF.